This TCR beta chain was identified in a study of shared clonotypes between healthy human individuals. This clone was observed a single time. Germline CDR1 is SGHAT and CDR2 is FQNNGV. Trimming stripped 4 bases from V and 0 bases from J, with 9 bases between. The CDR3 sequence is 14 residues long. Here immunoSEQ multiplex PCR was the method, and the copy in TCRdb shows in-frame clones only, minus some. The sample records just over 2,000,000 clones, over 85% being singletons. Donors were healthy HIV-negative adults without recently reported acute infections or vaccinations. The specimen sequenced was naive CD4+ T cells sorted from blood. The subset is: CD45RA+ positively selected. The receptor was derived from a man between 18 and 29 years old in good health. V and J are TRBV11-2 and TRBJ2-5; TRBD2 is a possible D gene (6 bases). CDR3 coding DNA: TGTGCCAGCAGCTCGGGACTCAACCAAGAGACCCAGTACTTC. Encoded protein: CASSSGLNQETQYF.